The sequence of this TCR beta chain was determined in a study of T-cell memory formation after mild COVID-19. Overall study findings and caveats: The study found contracting CD4+ clones mainly in CM and EM and contracting CD8+ clones in EMRA. Some clones that responded turned up in pre-infection memory, which suggests that cross-reactive memory joined in.

5'RACE, which relied on constant-segment primers, yielded TCR alpha and TCR beta cDNA libraries carrying sample barcodes and UMIs. One entry per CDR3 protein results from TCRdb running MiXCR on the 5' RACE reads. The sample lists 300,000 to 350,000 distinct CDR3 sequences, approximately 20% occurring once. The table lists this clonotype with a few counts. Antigen: not known. There are 12 residues in the CDR3. Trimming took 8 bases from V and 3 from J, leaving 11 bases between them. Germline CDR1 is LNHNV and CDR2 is YYDKDF (reference sequence). Sequencing used PBMCs or a T cell subset sorted from them (not recorded which). The V gene is TRBV15, the J gene TRBJ2-7; D is possibly TRBD1 (6 bases). This sequence was found in a man aged 18 to 30 who had mild COVID-19 (a few samples of this study predate the infection). Cell type and time point are not known. As DNA, the CDR3 is TGTGCCACCGACTTGGACAGCTACGAGCAGTACGTC. Its translation: CATDLDSYEQYV.